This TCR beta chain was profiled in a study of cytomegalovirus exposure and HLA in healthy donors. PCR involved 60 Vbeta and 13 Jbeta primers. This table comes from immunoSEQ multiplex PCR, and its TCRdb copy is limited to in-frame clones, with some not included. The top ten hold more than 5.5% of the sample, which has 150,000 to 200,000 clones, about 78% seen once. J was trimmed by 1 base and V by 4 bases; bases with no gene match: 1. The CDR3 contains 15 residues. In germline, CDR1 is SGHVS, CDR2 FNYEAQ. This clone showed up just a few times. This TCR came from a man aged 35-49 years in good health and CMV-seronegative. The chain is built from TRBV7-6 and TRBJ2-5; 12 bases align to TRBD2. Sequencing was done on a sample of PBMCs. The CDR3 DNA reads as TGTGCCAGCAGCTCTAGCGGGGGGGTCCAAGAGACCCAGTACTTC. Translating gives CASSSSGGVQETQYF.